A selection of T cell receptor beta chains follows, all from one sample in a study of OX40 agonist ivuxolimab in advanced cancers. Sequencing used immunoSEQ multiplex PCR; TCRdb keeps in-frame clones, though not all of them. The sample has some 50,000 clones; 75% to 90% are singletons. The sample here was CD4+ or CD8+ T cells sorted from blood, taken in a trial of the OX40 agonist ivuxolimab. Every receptor here comes from an adult with an advanced solid tumor such as melanoma, head and neck, liver or kidney cancer. Each CDR3 is given with its conserved first and last residue. Fields, in order: V gene, D gene, J gene, CDR3 protein. The D gene is left open where the match is weak.

>TRBV27|TRBD2|TRBJ2-2
CASTNRTSYTGELFF
>TRBV9|TRBD1|TRBJ2-2
CASSAPGQGDTGELFF
>TRBV19|TRBD1|TRBJ2-7
CASSPDRDVLYEQYF
>TRBV2|NA|TRBJ2-5
CASSEAGLRGETQYF
>TRBV11-2|NA|TRBJ2-1
CASSLVPAASSYNEQFF
>TRBV19|TRBD1|TRBJ2-1
CASTPGQVIYNEQFF
>TRBV11-2|NA|TRBJ2-3
CASSLDVGTGTDTQYF
>TRBV7-2|NA|TRBJ2-1
CASSFSLAPLNEQFF
>TRBV28|NA|TRBJ2-1
CASSYGSRVHEQFF
>TRBV5-5|NA|TRBJ1-1
CASREGGRTEAFF
>TRBV7-9|TRBD1|TRBJ2-7
CASSPGTGAYEQYF
>TRBV6-6|TRBD1|TRBJ1-2
CASSYLPGQRYGYTF
>TRBV27|TRBD2|TRBJ2-1
CASSLLADNEQFF
>TRBV11-1|NA|TRBJ2-7
CASSALASDLSYEQYF
>TRBV6-5|TRBD1|TRBJ2-7
CASSLGQGSHEQYF
>TRBV4-1|NA|TRBJ1-1
CASSHPGPVGGTEAFF
>TRBV4-1|TRBD2|TRBJ2-7
CASSRGGTYEQYF
>TRBV28|NA|TRBJ1-5
CASSLSGLGNQPQHF
>TRBV11-2|NA|TRBJ2-5
CASSLDLGRAETQYF
>TRBV11-2|NA|TRBJ2-7
CASSLAGGSEQYF
>TRBV5-1|NA|TRBJ2-7
CASSLAGWQGSYEQYF
>TRBV27|TRBD2|TRBJ2-5
CASSLLAEAYQETQYF
>TRBV27|TRBD1|TRBJ2-7
CARKTGANYEQYF
>TRBV19|TRBD1|TRBJ2-2
CASSPGTGFRKDTGELFF
>TRBV7-9|NA|TRBJ1-1
CASSPTQNTEAFF
>TRBV11-3|TRBD2|TRBJ2-5
CASSDSGRAEETQYF
>TRBV19|NA|TRBJ1-5
CASRSGVGNQPQHF
>TRBV7-6|TRBD1|TRBJ2-6
CASSSRQGTSSGANVLTF
>TRBV9|NA|TRBJ2-3
CASSVASGAGTDTQYF